The entry that follows covers one TCR beta chain sequence. Its antigen specificity is not known. No quality values exist for individual bases; no much larger clone is one base distant. Its CDR3 holds 13 amino acids, cysteine through phenylalanine. The DNA shown is the 39-base CDR3, in frame from base 1. The junction carries 13 bases between V and J, which are trimmed by 5 bases and 2 bases respectively. Sequences SQVTM (CDR1) and ANQGSEA (CDR2) are obtained from the germline V gene. The time point label, read with the paper, signifies: cycle 4 day 1 (C4D1), after five to seven weeks of nivolumab. Every trial patient had relapsed following autologous stem cell transplantation, and prior brentuximab vedotin exposure was what differed among cohorts A, B and C. The trial cohort included 55 to 60 patients with relapsed/refractory classical Hodgkin lymphoma, and each patient had a best overall response of complete response, partial response or progressive disease. Single-agent nivolumab was administered to trial patients in the multi-cohort phase II CheckMate 205 trial. An independent review committee assessed best overall response by applying the 2007 International Working Group response criteria. PBMCs from the trial were collected at three points: immediately before nivolumab initiation (C1D1), and during therapy at cycle 2 day 1 and cycle 4 day 1. Peripheral blood was collected in 8 mL Vacutainer Cell Preparation Tubes, from which PBMCs were isolated by centrifugation and then cryopreserved.

Genomic DNA was extracted with the Qiagen DNeasy kit from unsorted PBMCs and from negatively selected CD4+ and CD8+ fractions. Using primers that anneal to V and J segments, immunoSEQ multiplex PCR amplified the TCR beta CDR3 regions. A synthetic immune receptor repertoire was used to minimize amplification bias, and any residual bias was removed computationally once sequencing was done. The authors' pipeline ran thus. Repertoire diversity was quantified as the Shannon entropy index using custom Python scripts. The unsorted, CD4+ and CD8+ repertoires were each analyzed separately, with the exception of combined analyses, where CD4+ and CD8+ sequences were merged in silico. A clone counted as expanded when the clone's frequency after treatment rose at least 2-fold relative to C1D1, and clones undetected at baseline were given a pseudocount of 0.5. Singleton clones were defined as clones with 0 or 1 copy at C1D1, and non-singleton clones were defined as clones with 2 or more copies. By matching protein sequences in sorted samples from the same patient, clones expanded in unsorted samples were annotated as CD4+, CD8+ or unknown. Wilcoxon tests on paired samples were used to test changes in diversity from C1D1 to C4D1. TCRdb retrieved this table from immuneACCESS and kept in-frame rearrangements only. Not all clones are present; in checked studies, unresolved V genes account for under half, and no reason is known for the remainder. Clonal size and the V and J genes are those of that table, whereas D and trimming came from the DNA. The sample table lists roughly 4,000 clones, roughly 70% of them with a count of one. The ten largest clones represent about 52% of the sample.

The sample belongs to a study of PD-1 blockade in classical Hodgkin lymphoma (dated by TCRdb to 2020 to 2021). Some background on the complete study: Nivolumab dosing was 3 mg/kg intravenously every 2 weeks, continuing until either disease progression or unacceptable toxicity. A peripheral blood immune signature of response to PD-1 blockade in classical Hodgkin lymphoma was defined using TCR beta sequencing and CyTOF. Results and caveats for the whole study, not just this receptor: CD4+ but not CD8+ TCR diversity rose significantly by C4D1 (p=0.0027 vs p=0.16), most apparent in complete responders (p=0.02). Newly diagnosed patients were reported to have lower baseline TCR diversity than healthy donors, and relapsed/refractory patients were reported to have lower baseline TCR diversity still. Trial patients with a complete response had baseline diversity similar to that of newly diagnosed patients, while partial responders and progressors had significantly lower diversity. Diversity was lower in patients who began nivolumab less than 1 year after ASCT, so these patients were left out of later analyses to avoid confounding by immune reconstitution. Only a single clinical trial cohort was studied, and what caused the repertoire differences, possibly disease activity or prior therapy, remained undefined.

Sequencing was performed on peripheral blood mononuclear cells (PBMCs), taken before the fourth cycle of nivolumab. This TCR came from a human donor with classical Hodgkin lymphoma. This receptor chain uses TRBV29-1 and TRBJ2-7, with no confident D gene call. The CDR3 region has the sequence CSVTYPGAYEQYF. The sequenced DNA: TGCAGCGTTACCTACCCAGGCGCCTACGAGCAGTACTTC.